Given below is one T cell receptor beta chain in context. Naive CD8 cells comprised CD45RO-negative, CCR7-positively selected cells, excluding terminally differentiated effector memory CD45RA+ cells. These data are taken from a study of shared clonotypes between healthy human individuals. The CDR3 length is 14 residues. Germline values: CDR1 SEHNR, CDR2 FQNEAQ (reference sequence). Trimming removed 8 bases from V and 0 bases from J, with 10 bases in between. Only in-frame clones appear in the TCRdb table, and some are missing; sequencing was by immunoSEQ multiplex PCR. The sample has under 1 million clones, nearly 95% seen once.

The specimen was naive CD8+ T cells sorted from blood. This clonotype was obtained from a man between 25 and 39 years old in good health. This chain connects TRBV7-9 to TRBJ2-2, with D possibly matching TRBD1 (5 bases). The CDR3 loop reads CASRDSTNTGELFF. The CDR3 nucleotides read TGTGCCAGCCGCGACAGCACGAACACCGGGGAGCTGTTTTTT.